The clone carrying this T cell receptor beta chain came up a few times. Its antigen is not known. This entry is derived from a study of CD8 T cells in ankylosing spondylitis. Whole-study results and caveats: There was a TCR beta motif, made of eight highly homologous variants, that appeared characteristic of ankylosing spondylitis blood. Matched synovial fluid from ankylosing spondylitis patients was reported to be enriched for disease-linked clones. In peripheral blood, disease-linked CD8+ clones occurred at relatively low frequencies. Prior literature has documented some motif variants in synovial fluid and blood from reactive arthritis.

Generation of TCR beta libraries employed quantitative 5'-RACE incorporating molecular barcodes. TCRdb used MiXCR to reprocess the 5' RACE reads, holding one entry per CDR3 protein. This sample has more than 650,000 distinct CDR3 sequences, with approximately 12% found just once. Trimming cost V 0 bases and J 11 bases, with 11 bases left between them. CDR3 length equals 13 residues. The germline V gene has CDR1 SGHRS and CDR2 YFSETQ. The source of this sequence is a male donor with ankylosing spondylitis. Sequenced input: blood, either unsorted or a sorted T cell fraction (not recorded which). The gene calls are TRBV5-1 and TRBJ2-2, with D possibly TRBD1 on 5 matching bases. The CDR3: CASSLADSGELFF. The CDR3 coding sequence is TGCGCCAGCAGCTTGGCCGACAGTGGTGAGCTGTTTTTT.